The source of this T cell receptor beta chain is a study of Graves' ophthalmopathy and Graves' hyperthyroidism. This clonotype was observed many times. Its antigen is unidentified. Study observations and caveats: Blood samples also showed most expanded thyroid clonotypes exceeding 0.001 frequency. Predictions made by the model for ophthalmopathy progression reached approximately 70% sensitivity and almost 75% specificity.

CDR3 regions of TCR beta were amplified from RNA transcripts. HTBI primers were used in a first-round RT-PCR, which preceded a second-round multiplex PCR. TCRdb analysed the multiplex PCR reads with MiXCR anew, one entry per CDR3 protein. The sample consists of about 400,000 distinct CDR3 sequences, around 19% of them appearing once. This TCR came from a woman in her late teens or twenties with Graves' ophthalmopathy. The sample taken for sequencing was peripheral blood.

CDR3 DNA sequence: TGCGCCAGCAGCTTTGGACAAACCACCGGGGAGCTGTTTTTT. It encodes CASSFGQTTGELFF. The chain joins TRBV5-1 to TRBJ2-2; TRBD1 is a possible D gene (5 bases). Per the germline V gene, CDR1 is SGHRS and CDR2 is YFSETQ. The germline V and J ends were trimmed by 2 bases and 4 bases, with 9 bases remaining between them. This CDR3 spans 14 amino acids.